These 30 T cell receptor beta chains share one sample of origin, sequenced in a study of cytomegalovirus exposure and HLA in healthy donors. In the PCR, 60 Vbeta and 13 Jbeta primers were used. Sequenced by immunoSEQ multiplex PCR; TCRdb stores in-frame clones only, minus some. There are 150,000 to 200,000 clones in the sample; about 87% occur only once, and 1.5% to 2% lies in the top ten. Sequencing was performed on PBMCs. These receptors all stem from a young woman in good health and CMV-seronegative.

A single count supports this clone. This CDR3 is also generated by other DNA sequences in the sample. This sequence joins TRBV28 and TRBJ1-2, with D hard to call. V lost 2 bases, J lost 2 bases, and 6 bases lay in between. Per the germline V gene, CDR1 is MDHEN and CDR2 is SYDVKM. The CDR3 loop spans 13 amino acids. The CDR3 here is CASSLGQNYGYTF. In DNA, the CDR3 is TGTGCCAGCAGTTTAGGGCAGAACTATGGCTACACCTTC.

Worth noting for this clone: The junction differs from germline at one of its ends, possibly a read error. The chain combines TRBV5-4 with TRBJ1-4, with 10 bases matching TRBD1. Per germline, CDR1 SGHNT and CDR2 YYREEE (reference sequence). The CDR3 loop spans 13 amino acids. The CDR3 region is CASSLDRGWGLFF. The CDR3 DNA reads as TGTGCCAGCAGTTTGGACAGGGGGTGGGGACTGTTTTTT. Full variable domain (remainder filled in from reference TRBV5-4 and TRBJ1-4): ETGVTQSPTHLIKTRGQQVTLRCSSQSGHNTVSWYQQALGQGPQFIFQYYREEENGRGNFPPRFSGLQFPNYSSELNVNALELDDSALYLCASSLDRGWGLFFGSGTQLSVL.

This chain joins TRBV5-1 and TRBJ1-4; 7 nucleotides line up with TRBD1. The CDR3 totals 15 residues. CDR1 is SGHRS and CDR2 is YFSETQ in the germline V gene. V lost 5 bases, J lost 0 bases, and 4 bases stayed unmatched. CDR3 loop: CASSSQGATNEKLFF. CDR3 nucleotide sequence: TGCGCCAGCAGTTCGCAGGGGGCAACTAATGAAAAACTGTTTTTT.

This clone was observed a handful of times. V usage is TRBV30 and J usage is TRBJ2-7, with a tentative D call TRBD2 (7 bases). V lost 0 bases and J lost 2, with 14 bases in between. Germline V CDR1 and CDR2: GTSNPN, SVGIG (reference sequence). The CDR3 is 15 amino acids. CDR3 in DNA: TGTGCCTGGAGTGTGGCGTCCGGGGGGCCCTACGAGCAGTACTTC. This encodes CAWSVASGGPYEQYF.

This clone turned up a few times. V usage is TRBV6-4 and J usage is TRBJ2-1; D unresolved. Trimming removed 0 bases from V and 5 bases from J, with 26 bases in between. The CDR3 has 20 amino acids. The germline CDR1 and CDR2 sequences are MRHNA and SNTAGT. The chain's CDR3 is CASSDSCSSPSRFLDNEQFF. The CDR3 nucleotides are TGTGCCAGCAGTGACTCTTGTAGCAGTCCGAGTCGATTTTTGGACAATGAGCAGTTCTTC.

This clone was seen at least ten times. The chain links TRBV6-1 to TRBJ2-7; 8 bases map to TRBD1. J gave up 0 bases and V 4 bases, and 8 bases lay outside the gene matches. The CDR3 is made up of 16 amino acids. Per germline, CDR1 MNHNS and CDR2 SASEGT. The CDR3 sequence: CASSAGTGSLSYEQYF. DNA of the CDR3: TGTGCCAGCAGTGCCGGGACAGGATCGCTCTCCTACGAGCAGTACTTC.

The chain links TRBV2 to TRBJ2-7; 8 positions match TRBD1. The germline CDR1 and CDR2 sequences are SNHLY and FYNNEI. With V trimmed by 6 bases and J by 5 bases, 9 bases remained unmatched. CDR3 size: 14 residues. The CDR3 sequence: CASRPGTGTHEQYF. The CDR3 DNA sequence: TGTGCCAGCAGGCCCGGGACAGGAACCCACGAGCAGTACTTC.

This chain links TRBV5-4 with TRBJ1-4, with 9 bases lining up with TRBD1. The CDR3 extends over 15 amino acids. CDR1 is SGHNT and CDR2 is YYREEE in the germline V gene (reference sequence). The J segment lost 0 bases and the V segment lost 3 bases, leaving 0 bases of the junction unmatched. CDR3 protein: CASSWTGATNEKLFF. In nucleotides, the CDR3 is TGTGCCAGCAGCTGGACAGGGGCAACTAATGAAAAACTGTTTTTT.

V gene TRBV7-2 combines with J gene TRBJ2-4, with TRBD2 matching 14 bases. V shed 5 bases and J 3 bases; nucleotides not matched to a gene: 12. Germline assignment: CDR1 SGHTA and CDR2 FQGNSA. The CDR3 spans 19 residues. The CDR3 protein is CASSPGGLAGARGKNIQYF. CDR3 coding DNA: TGTGCCAGCAGCCCTGGGGGACTAGCGGGGGCCAGGGGCAAAAACATTCAGTACTTC.

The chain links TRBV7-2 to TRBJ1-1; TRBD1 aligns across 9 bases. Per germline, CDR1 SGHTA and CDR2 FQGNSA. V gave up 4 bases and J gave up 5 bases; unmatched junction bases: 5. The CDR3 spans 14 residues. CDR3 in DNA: TGTGCCAGCAGCTCCGGACAGGGGAGGACTGAAGCTTTCTTT. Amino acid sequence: CASSSGQGRTEAFF.

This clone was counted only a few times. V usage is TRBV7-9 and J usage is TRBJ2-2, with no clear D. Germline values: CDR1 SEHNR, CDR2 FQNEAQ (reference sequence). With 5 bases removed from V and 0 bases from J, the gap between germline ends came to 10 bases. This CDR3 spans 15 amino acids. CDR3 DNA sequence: TGTGCCAGCAGCCCCACTACCGCGAACACCGGGGAGCTGTTTTTT. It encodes CASSPTTANTGELFF. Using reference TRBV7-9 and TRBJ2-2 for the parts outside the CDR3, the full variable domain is DTGVSQNPRHKITKRGQNVTFRCDPISEHNRLYWYRQTLGQGPEFLTYFQNEAQLEKSRLLSDRFSAERPKGSFSTLEIQRTEQGDSAMYLCASSPTTANTGELFFGEGSRLTVL.

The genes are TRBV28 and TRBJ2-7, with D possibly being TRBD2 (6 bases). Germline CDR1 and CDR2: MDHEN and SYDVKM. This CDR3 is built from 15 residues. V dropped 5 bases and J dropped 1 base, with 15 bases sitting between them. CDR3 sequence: CASSIGGRSSYEQYF. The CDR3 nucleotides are TGTGCCAGCAGTATCGGGGGAAGGAGTTCCTACGAGCAGTACTTC.

CDR3 nucleotide sequence: TGTGCCACCAGCAGGGGGGCAGCGGGGGACCAAGAGACCCAGTACTTC. Protein product: CATSRGAAGDQETQYF. The gene calls are TRBV15 and TRBJ2-5; 8 bases are a match to TRBD2. Trimming at V came to 3 bases and at J to 0 bases, leaving 6 bases not matched to a gene. The CDR3 has 16 residues. The germline gives CDR1 LNHNV, CDR2 YYDKDF (reference sequence).

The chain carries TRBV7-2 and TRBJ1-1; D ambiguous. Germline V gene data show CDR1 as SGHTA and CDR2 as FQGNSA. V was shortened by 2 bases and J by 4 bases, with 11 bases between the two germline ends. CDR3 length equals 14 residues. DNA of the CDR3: TGTGCCAGCAGCTTACAAGGGAGGGCCACTGAAGCTTTCTTT. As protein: CASSLQGRATEAFF.

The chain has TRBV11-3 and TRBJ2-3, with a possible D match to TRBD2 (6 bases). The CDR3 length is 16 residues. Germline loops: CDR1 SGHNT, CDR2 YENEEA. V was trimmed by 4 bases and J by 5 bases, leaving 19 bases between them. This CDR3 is CASSSGATGAKDTQYF. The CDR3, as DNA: TGTGCCAGCAGCTCCGGGGCGACGGGAGCTAAAGATACGCAGTATTTT.

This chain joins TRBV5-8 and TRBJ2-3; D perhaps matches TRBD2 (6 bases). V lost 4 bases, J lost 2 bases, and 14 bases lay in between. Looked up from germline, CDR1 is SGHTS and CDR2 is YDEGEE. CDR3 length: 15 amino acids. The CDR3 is CASSGPGLLTDTQYF. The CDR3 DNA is TGTGCCAGCAGCGGACCGGGACTTCTCACAGATACGCAGTATTTT. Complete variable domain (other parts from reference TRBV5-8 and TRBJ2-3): EAGVTQSPTHLIKTRGQQATLRCSPISGHTSVYWYQQALGLGLQFLLWYDEGEERNRGNFPPRFSGRQFPNYSSELNVNALELEDSALYLCASSGPGLLTDTQYFGPGTRLTVL.

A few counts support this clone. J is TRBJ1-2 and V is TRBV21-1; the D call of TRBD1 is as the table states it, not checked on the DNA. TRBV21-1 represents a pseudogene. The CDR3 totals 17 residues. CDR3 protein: CASSTSRGTGVDYGYTF. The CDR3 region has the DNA TGTGCCAGCAGCACGTCCCGGGGGACAGGGGTTGACTATGGCTACACCTTC.

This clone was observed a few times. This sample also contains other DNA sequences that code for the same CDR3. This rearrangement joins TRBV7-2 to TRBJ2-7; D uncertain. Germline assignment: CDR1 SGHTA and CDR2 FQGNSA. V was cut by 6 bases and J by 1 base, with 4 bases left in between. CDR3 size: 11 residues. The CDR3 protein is CASSPSYEQYF. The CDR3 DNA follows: TGTGCCAGCAGTCCTTCCTACGAGCAGTACTTC.

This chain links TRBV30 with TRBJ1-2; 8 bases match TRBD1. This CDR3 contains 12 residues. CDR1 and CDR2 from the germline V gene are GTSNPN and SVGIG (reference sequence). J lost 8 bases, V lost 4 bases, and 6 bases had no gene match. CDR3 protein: CAWNPGGRGYTF. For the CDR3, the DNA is TGTGCCTGGAACCCAGGGGGCCGGGGCTACACCTTC.

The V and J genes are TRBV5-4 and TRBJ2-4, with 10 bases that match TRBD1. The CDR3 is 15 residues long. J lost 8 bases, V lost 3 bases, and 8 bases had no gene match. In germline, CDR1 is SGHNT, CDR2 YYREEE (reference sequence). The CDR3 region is CASSSGTGAPDIQYF. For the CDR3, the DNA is TGTGCCAGCAGCTCCGGGACAGGGGCCCCAGACATTCAGTACTTC.

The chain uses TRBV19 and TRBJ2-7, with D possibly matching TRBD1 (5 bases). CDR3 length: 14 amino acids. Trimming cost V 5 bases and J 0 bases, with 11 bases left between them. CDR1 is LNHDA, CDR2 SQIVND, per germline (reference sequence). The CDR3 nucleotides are TGTGCCAGTAGTCCGAGGACACGCTCCTACGAGCAGTACTTC. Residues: CASSPRTRSYEQYF.

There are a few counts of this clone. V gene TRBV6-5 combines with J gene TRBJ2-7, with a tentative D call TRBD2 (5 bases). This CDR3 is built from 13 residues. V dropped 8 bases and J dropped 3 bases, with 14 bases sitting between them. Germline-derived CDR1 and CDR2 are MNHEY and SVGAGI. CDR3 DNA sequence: TGTGCCAGCGGGTTCGGGGAGATCTACGAGCAGTACTTC. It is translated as CASGFGEIYEQYF.

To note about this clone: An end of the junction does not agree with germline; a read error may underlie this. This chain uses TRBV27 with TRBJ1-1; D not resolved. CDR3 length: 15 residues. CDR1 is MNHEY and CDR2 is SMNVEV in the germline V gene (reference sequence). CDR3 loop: CTSSIGPTVSTEAFF. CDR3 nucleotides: TGTACCAGCAGTATAGGCCCAACAGTGAGCACTGAAGCTTTCTTT.

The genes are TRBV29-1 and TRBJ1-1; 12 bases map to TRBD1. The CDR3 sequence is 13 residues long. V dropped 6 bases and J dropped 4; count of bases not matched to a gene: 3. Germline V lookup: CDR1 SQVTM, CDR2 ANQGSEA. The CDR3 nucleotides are TGCAGCGTGGGACAGGGGGCTAGCACTGAAGCTTTCTTT. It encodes CSVGQGASTEAFF.

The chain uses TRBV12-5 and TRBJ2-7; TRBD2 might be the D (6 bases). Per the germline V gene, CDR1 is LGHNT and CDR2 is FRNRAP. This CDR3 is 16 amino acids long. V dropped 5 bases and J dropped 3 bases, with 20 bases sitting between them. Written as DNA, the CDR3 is TGTGCTAGTGGTCCCTCGGAGGGGCGGGGCGTCTACGAGCAGTACTTC. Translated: CASGPSEGRGVYEQYF.

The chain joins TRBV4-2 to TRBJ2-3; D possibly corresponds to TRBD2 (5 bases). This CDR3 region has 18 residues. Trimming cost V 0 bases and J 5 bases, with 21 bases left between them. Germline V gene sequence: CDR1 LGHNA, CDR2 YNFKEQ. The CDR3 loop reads CASSQDWARGPPRDTQYF. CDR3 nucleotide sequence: TGTGCCAGCAGCCAAGATTGGGCGCGAGGGCCCCCGAGAGATACGCAGTATTTT.

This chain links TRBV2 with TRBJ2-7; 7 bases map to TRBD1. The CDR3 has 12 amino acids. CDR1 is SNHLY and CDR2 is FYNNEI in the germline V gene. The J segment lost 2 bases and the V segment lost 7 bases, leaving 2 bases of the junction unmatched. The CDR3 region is CASKQGAYEQYF. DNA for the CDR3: TGTGCCAGCAAGCAGGGGGCCTACGAGCAGTACTTC.

The CDR3 protein is CASSPPQGAIDGELFF. In nucleotides, the CDR3 is TGCGCCAGCAGCCCACCACAGGGGGCGATAGACGGGGAGCTGTTTTTT. The J gene is TRBJ2-2, the V gene TRBV5-1, with 9 positions matching TRBD1. Germline lookup yields CDR1 SGHRS and CDR2 YFSETQ. With V trimmed by 4 bases and J by 7 bases, 11 bases remained unmatched. CDR3 length: 16 residues.

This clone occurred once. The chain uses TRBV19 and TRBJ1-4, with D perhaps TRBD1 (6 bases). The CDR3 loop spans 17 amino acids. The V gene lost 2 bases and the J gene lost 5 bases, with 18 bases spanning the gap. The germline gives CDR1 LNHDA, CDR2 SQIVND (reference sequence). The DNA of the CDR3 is TGTGCCAGTAGTATAAGGAGAAAGGGACAACGGAATGAAAAACTGTTTTTT. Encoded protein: CASSIRRKGQRNEKLFF.

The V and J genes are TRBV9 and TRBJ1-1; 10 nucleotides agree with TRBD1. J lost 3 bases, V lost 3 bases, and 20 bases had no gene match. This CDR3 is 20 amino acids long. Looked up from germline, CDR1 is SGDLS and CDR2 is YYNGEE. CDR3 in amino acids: CASSAYHIRDRGLGDTEAFF. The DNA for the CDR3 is TGTGCCAGCAGCGCTTATCACATCCGGGACAGGGGATTGGGGGACACTGAAGCTTTCTTT.